This section outlines one TCR beta chain sequence together with its context. What it recognizes is unknown. This entry belongs to a study of cytomegalovirus exposure and HLA in healthy donors. Notes on the study in general: In a later analysis, TCR association rates varied by HLA locus: DRB1 most, HLA-C fewest.

The CDR3 extends over 16 amino acids. The V gene end was trimmed by 3 bases and the J gene end by 1 base; junction bases not matched to a gene: 6. Germline V lookup: CDR1 LNHDA, CDR2 SQIVND (reference sequence). The PCR had 60 Vbeta and 13 Jbeta primers. Sequencing used immunoSEQ multiplex PCR; TCRdb keeps in-frame clones, though not all of them. The sample yields 83,000 or so clones, roughly 77% seen once. This TCR was recovered from a woman in her 40s in good health and CMV-seropositive. Source material: PBMCs. This chain joins TRBV19 and TRBJ2-3; TRBD2 matches 8 bases. The CDR3 sequence: CASSMAGAGGTDTQYF. The CDR3 nucleotides are TGTGCCAGTAGTATGGCCGGAGCGGGGGGCACAGATACGCAGTATTTT.